Shown below are 27 T cell receptor beta chains from a single sample sequenced in a study of cytomegalovirus exposure and HLA in healthy donors. The PCR had 60 Vbeta and 13 Jbeta primers. Method: immunoSEQ multiplex PCR; TCRdb's copy keeps in-frame clones and lacks some. The sample has about 140,000 clones, approximately 84% seen once. Material for sequencing was PBMCs. All receptors come from a man aged 25-45 years in good health and CMV-seropositive.

V and J are TRBV19 and TRBJ2-5; TRBD2 matches 11 bases. CDR1 and CDR2 from the germline V gene are LNHDA and SQIVND (reference sequence). V trimming: 2 bases; J trimming: 2 bases; junction bases outside the gene matches: 1. CDR3 size: 15 residues. CDR3 amino acids: CASSIIAGGQETQYF. The CDR3 DNA is TGTGCCAGTAGTATAATAGCGGGGGGGCAAGAGACCCAGTACTTC.

The chain is built from TRBV4-1 and TRBJ2-1, with D possibly matching TRBD2 (6 bases). Trimming removed 2 bases from V and 7 bases from J, with 12 bases in between. The CDR3 has 14 residues. CDR1 and CDR2 (germline): MGHRA, YSYEKL. CDR3 coding DNA: TGCGCCAGCAGCCAATGGGGGGTTGGTAATGAGCAGTTCTTC. This gives the protein CASSQWGVGNEQFF.

The chain links TRBV13 to TRBJ2-2; D unclear. Trimming left V 5 bases short and J 4 bases short, with 11 bases between. The germline gives CDR1 PRHDT, CDR2 FYEKMQ (reference sequence). The CDR3 is 14 residues long. The DNA of the CDR3 is TGTGCCAGCAGCAGTAGTCGAGGCACCGGGGAGCTGTTTTTT. Translation gives CASSSSRGTGELFF.

This chain links TRBV27 with TRBJ2-1, with TRBD1 as a possible D gene (6 bases). The ends were cut back, 6 bases at V and 0 bases at J, with 12 bases in the middle. The CDR3 covers 15 residues. CDR1 is MNHEY, CDR2 SMNVEV, per germline (reference sequence). The CDR3 sequence: CASRVGTSSYNEQFF. CDR3 in DNA: TGTGCCAGCAGGGTCGGGACAAGCTCCTACAATGAGCAGTTCTTC.

This clone was picked up a small number of times. This chain joins TRBV7-9 and TRBJ1-1; D possibly corresponds to TRBD1 (6 bases). Germline CDR1 SEHNR, CDR2 FQNEAQ (reference sequence). The CDR3 contains 12 residues. Trimming removed 4 bases from V and 11 bases from J, with 14 bases in between. The CDR3 DNA reads TGTGCCAGCAGCTCGACAGGTCGATGGGCTTTCTTT. Protein: CASSSTGRWAFF.

The chain is built from TRBV28 and TRBJ2-7, with D possibly being TRBD2 (5 bases). CDR1 and CDR2 (germline): MDHEN, SYDVKM. V dropped 3 bases and J dropped 3 bases, with 9 bases sitting between them. The CDR3 totals 13 residues. The CDR3 reads CASSFGEIYEQYF. DNA of the CDR3: TGTGCCAGCAGTTTTGGGGAGATCTACGAGCAGTACTTC.

V usage is TRBV10-3 and J usage is TRBJ2-1; TRBD2 matches 9 bases. Germline CDR1 and CDR2: ENHRY and SYGVKD. This CDR3 has 12 amino acids. Trimming at V came to 8 bases and at J to 8 bases, leaving 4 bases not matched to a gene. This CDR3 is CAIGREGDEQFF. The CDR3 bases are TGTGCCATCGGGCGGGAGGGCGATGAGCAGTTCTTC.

The gene calls are TRBV4-1 and TRBJ2-1; TRBD2 aligns across 14 bases. V shed 3 bases, J shed 9 bases, and the junction held 7 bases outside the gene matches. The CDR3 length is 16 residues. In germline, CDR1 is MGHRA, CDR2 YSYEKL. For the CDR3, the DNA is TGCGCCAGCAGCCACCCGACTAGCGGGAGGGCAGGTGAGCAGTTCTTC. The encoded protein is CASSHPTSGRAGEQFF.

The chain couples TRBV5-8 to TRBJ2-2; D gene ambiguous. V was shortened by 1 base and J by 2 bases, with 3 bases between the two germline ends. CDR1 and CDR2 (germline): SGHTS, YDEGEE. The CDR3 is 13 residues long. CDR3 protein: CASSLPNTGELFF. The CDR3 nucleotides read TGTGCCAGCAGCTTGCCAAACACCGGGGAGCTGTTTTTT.

The gene calls are TRBV7-9 and TRBJ2-1, with D hard to call. The length of the CDR3 is 13 residues. From germline, CDR1 is SEHNR and CDR2 FQNEAQ (reference sequence). Trimming cost V 7 bases and J 5 bases, with 12 bases left between them. This chain's CDR3 is CASNPGPDNEQFF. The DNA for the CDR3 is TGTGCCAGCAACCCGGGTCCCGACAATGAGCAGTTCTTC.

This chain links TRBV2 with TRBJ2-7, with 11 bases that match TRBD1. Germline V gives CDR1 SNHLY, CDR2 FYNNEI. The CDR3 covers 15 residues. Trimming cost V 4 bases and J 2 bases; bases outside gene matches: 4. CDR3 in amino acids: CASSGGGQGAYEQYF. For the CDR3, the DNA is TGTGCCAGCAGTGGAGGGGGACAGGGGGCCTACGAGCAGTACTTC.

The rearrangement joins TRBV27 to TRBJ2-2, with 8 bases lining up with TRBD1. The CDR3 extends over 15 amino acids. With 5 bases clipped from V and 7 bases from J, the junction kept 9 bases outside the gene matches. Germline V gene lookup returns CDR1 MNHEY and CDR2 SMNVEV (reference sequence). The CDR3 protein is CASSPRQGTVGELFF. Here the CDR3 DNA reads TGTGCCAGCAGTCCAAGACAGGGGACGGTCGGGGAGCTGTTTTTT.

The V gene is TRBV2, the J gene TRBJ1-1, with D possibly being TRBD1 (5 bases). Germline V lookup: CDR1 SNHLY, CDR2 FYNNEI. Trimming removed 3 bases from V and 1 base from J, with 6 bases in between. This CDR3 has 13 residues. CDR3 nucleotides: TGTGCCAGCAGTGAGCAGGGGAACACTGAAGCTTTCTTT. This codes for CASSEQGNTEAFF.

The V call is TRBV5-5, the J call TRBJ1-2, with 7 bases lining up with TRBD1. This CDR3 comprises 13 residues. Trimming at V came to 4 bases and at J to 8 bases, leaving 8 bases not matched to a gene. CDR1 SGHKS and CDR2 YYEKEE come from the germline V gene (reference sequence). The CDR3 nucleotides are TGTGCCAGCAGCCATGGGACAGTGTCGGGCTACACCTTC. This codes for CASSHGTVSGYTF.

In this sample, this clone turned up once. This chain links TRBV9 with TRBJ2-3; 10 nucleotides match TRBD1. Germline loops: CDR1 SGDLS, CDR2 YYNGEE. V gave up 3 bases and J gave up 0 bases; unmatched junction bases: 10. CDR3 length equals 18 residues. The CDR3 DNA is TGTGCCAGCAGCGCAAGCCTCTGGACAGGGGGGAGCACAGATACGCAGTATTTT. Its protein is CASSASLWTGGSTDTQYF.

This clone was counted once. CDR3 coding DNA: TGTGCCAGCAGCTTCGCAGCGTCTAACTATGGCTACACCTTC. Its translation: CASSFAASNYGYTF. This chain connects TRBV7-2 to TRBJ1-2; D unresolved. The CDR3 spans 14 residues. Germline loops: CDR1 SGHTA, CDR2 FQGNSA. The germline V and J ends were trimmed by 3 bases and 0 bases, with 8 bases remaining between them.

The rearrangement joins TRBV7-9 to TRBJ2-1; 7 bases are a match to TRBD2. This CDR3 comprises 12 residues. Trimming took 5 bases from V and 8 from J; bases not matched to a gene: 3. Germline V CDR1 and CDR2: SEHNR, FQNEAQ (reference sequence). CDR3 region: CASSPLADEQFF. As DNA, the CDR3 is TGTGCCAGCAGCCCCCTAGCGGATGAGCAGTTCTTC.

The rearrangement links TRBV4-1 to TRBJ1-3; D may be TRBD1 (5 bases). CDR1 is MGHRA, CDR2 YSYEKL, per germline. V was shortened by 0 bases and J by 3 bases, with 15 bases between the two germline ends. This CDR3 has 17 amino acids. CDR3 in amino acids: CASSQDRVRGDGNTIYF. DNA for the CDR3: TGCGCCAGCAGCCAAGATCGCGTCCGGGGGGATGGAAACACCATATATTTT.

V gene TRBV2 combines with J gene TRBJ1-1; D not certain. The CDR3 totals 13 residues. The germline V gene has CDR1 SNHLY and CDR2 FYNNEI. The V end lost 1 base, the J end lost 5 bases, and 8 bases lay between the germline ends. As DNA, the CDR3 is TGTGCCAGCAGTGAAGAAGAGAGAACTGAAGCTTTCTTT. Protein sequence: CASSEEERTEAFF.

J is TRBJ2-5 and V is TRBV2, with D tentatively TRBD2 (7 bases). V lost 8 bases, J lost 4 bases, and 14 bases lay in between. The CDR3 sequence is 13 residues long. The germline gives CDR1 SNHLY, CDR2 FYNNEI. CDR3 residues: CASGGGRGETQYF. The CDR3 nucleotides are TGTGCCAGCGGAGGGGGGAGGGGAGAGACCCAGTACTTC.

Many counts were recorded for this clone. This chain links TRBV19 with TRBJ1-2; TRBD1 matches at 8 bases. With V trimmed by 6 bases and J by 7 bases, 1 base remained unmatched. The CDR3 totals 11 residues. CDR1 is LNHDA and CDR2 is SQIVND in the germline V gene (reference sequence). CDR3 sequence: CASRGQGGYTF. For the CDR3, the DNA is TGTGCCAGTAGAGGACAGGGTGGCTACACCTTC.

The rearrangement links TRBV7-3 to TRBJ2-1, with TRBD2 as a possible D gene (7 bases). The CDR3 covers 16 residues. Trimming left V 2 bases short and J 8 bases short, with 19 bases between. From germline, CDR1 is SGHTA and CDR2 FQGTGA. The CDR3 protein is CASSLRGGGRAYEQFF. Written as DNA, the CDR3 is TGTGCCAGCAGCTTACGAGGGGGGGGGAGGGCCTATGAGCAGTTCTTC.

The chain employs TRBV15 and TRBJ1-1; weak D call: TRBD1 (6 bases). This CDR3 is built from 16 residues. The ends were cut back, 0 bases at V and 3 bases at J, with 14 bases in the middle. Germline V gene sequence: CDR1 LNHNV, CDR2 YYDKDF (reference sequence). The CDR3 protein is CATSRDRDKGDTEAFF. The CDR3 nucleotides are TGTGCCACCAGCAGAGATCGAGACAAGGGGGACACTGAAGCTTTCTTT.

The chain links TRBV19 to TRBJ1-5; perhaps TRBD1 as D (5 bases). The CDR3 loop spans 14 amino acids. CDR1 LNHDA and CDR2 SQIVND come from the germline V gene (reference sequence). The ends were cut back, 1 base at V and 4 bases at J, with 8 bases in the middle. The CDR3 bases are TGTGCCAGTAGTATAGGGGGCAGAAATCAGCCCCAGCATTTT. It encodes CASSIGGRNQPQHF.

The chain recombines TRBV4-2 with TRBJ2-2; 13 bases are a match to TRBD2. There are 17 residues in the CDR3. J was trimmed by 4 bases and V by 3 bases; bases with no gene match: 5. Germline-derived CDR1 and CDR2 are LGHNA and YNFKEQ. The CDR3 DNA sequence: TGTGCCAGCAGCCACAACGGACTAGCGGGAGCCACCGGGGAGCTGTTTTTT. Translation gives CASSHNGLAGATGELFF.

The chain combines TRBV29-1 with TRBJ1-1, with no clear D. CDR1 and CDR2 from the germline V gene are SQVTM and ANQGSEA. The V gene lost 7 bases and the J gene lost 0 bases, with 6 bases spanning the gap. CDR3 length: 11 residues. The CDR3 region has the DNA TGCAGCGGCGCCATGAACACTGAAGCTTTCTTT. Its protein is CSGAMNTEAFF.

V and J are TRBV28 and TRBJ2-2, with TRBD1 as a possible D gene (6 bases). Germline values: CDR1 MDHEN, CDR2 SYDVKM. V was shortened by 7 bases and J by 5 bases, with 14 bases between the two germline ends. The CDR3 loop spans 14 amino acids. The CDR3 coding sequence is TGTGCCAGCACGTCTGGACAGCTTACCGGGGAGCTGTTTTTT. Encoded protein: CASTSGQLTGELFF.